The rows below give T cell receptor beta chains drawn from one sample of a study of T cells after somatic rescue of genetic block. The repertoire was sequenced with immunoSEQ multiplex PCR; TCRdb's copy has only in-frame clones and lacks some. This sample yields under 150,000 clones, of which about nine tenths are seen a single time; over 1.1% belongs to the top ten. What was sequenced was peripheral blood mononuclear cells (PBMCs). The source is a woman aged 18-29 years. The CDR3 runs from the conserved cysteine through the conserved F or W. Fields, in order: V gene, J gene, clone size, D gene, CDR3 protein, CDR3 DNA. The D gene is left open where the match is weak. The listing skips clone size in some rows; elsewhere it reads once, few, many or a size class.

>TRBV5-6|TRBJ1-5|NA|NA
CASSVRGGTGQPQHF
TGTGCCAGCAGCGTGAGGGGAGGGACGGGTCAGCCCCAGCATTTT
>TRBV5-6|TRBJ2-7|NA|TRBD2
CASSLAPGGRQNEQYF
TGTGCCAGCAGCTTGGCTCCGGGAGGGAGACAAAACGAGCAGTACTTC
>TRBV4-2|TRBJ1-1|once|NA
CASSPGLVMNTEAFF
TGTGCCAGCAGCCCAGGGCTGGTGATGAACACTGAAGCTTTCTTT
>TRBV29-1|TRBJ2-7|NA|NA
CSVDTGRVEYF
TGCAGCGTTGATACAGGGCGGGTAGAGTACTTC
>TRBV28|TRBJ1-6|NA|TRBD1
CASITHRDRSLYVSPLHF
TGTGCCAGCATAACCCATAGGGACAGGTCCTTATACGTTTCACCCCTCCACTTT
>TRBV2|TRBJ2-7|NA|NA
CASRAGWHYEQYF
TGTGCCAGCAGGGCCGGGTGGCACTACGAGCAGTACTTC
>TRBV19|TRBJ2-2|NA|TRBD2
CASSKPGLAGKGSGELFF
TGTGCCAGTAGTAAGCCGGGACTAGCGGGAAAAGGATCCGGGGAGCTGTTTTTT
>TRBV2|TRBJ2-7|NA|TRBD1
CASSLWDSSYEQYF
TGTGCCAGCAGTCTGTGGGACAGTTCCTACGAGCAGTACTTC
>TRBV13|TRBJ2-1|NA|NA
CASSQPLGTPNNEQFF
TGTGCCAGCAGCCAACCCCTCGGGACACCTAACAATGAGCAGTTCTTC
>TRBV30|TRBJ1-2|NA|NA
CAWSVLAGWNGYTF
TGTGCCTGGAGTGTACTGGCAGGGTGGAATGGCTACACCTTC
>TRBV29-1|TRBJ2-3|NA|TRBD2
CSVSRRGTDTQYF
TGCAGCGTTTCACGGCGGGGGACAGATACGCAGTATTTT
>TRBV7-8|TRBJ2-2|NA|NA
CASSLSTPAGELFF
TGTGCCAGCAGCTTAAGCACCCCAGCCGGGGAGCTGTTTTTT
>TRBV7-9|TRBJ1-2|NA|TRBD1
CASSLDRGRSYGYTF
TGTGCCAGCAGCTTAGACAGGGGGCGTAGCTATGGCTACACCTTC
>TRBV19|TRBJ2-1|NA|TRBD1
CASSRTGTIENEQFF
TGTGCCAGTAGCCGGACAGGGACCATAGAAAATGAGCAGTTCTTC
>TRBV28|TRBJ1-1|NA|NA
CASSPGGTNTEAFF
TGTGCCAGCAGCCCGGGGGGGACGAACACTGAAGCTTTCTTT
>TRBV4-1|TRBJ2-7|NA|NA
CASSQARGTVFYEQYF
TGCGCCAGCAGCCAAGCGCGCGGGACAGTTTTCTACGAGCAGTACTTC
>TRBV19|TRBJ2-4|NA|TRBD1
CASISTGLNIQYF
TGTGCCAGTATTTCGACAGGGTTGAACATTCAGTACTTC
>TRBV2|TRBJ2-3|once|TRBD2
CASSGWLGLAGVTSTDTQYF
TGTGCCAGCAGTGGCTGGCTGGGACTAGCGGGGGTCACAAGCACAGATACGCAGTATTTT
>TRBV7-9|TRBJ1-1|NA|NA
CASSPAGTEAFF
TGTGCCAGCAGCCCAGCGGGGACTGAAGCTTTCTTT
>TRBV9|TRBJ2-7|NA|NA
CASSVGPGAGYEQYF
TGTGCCAGCAGCGTAGGTCCGGGGGCAGGCTACGAGCAGTACTTC
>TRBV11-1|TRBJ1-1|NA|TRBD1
CASREGQGTEAFF
TGTGCCAGCAGAGAAGGACAGGGGACTGAAGCTTTCTTT
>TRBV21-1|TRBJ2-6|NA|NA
CASSKIRVSSGANVLTF
TGTGCCAGCAGCAAAATCCGGGTTAGCTCTGGGGCCAACGTCCTGACTTTC
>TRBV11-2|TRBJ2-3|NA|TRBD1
CASSASGQGTDTQYF
TGTGCCAGCAGCGCCTCAGGACAGGGGACAGATACGCAGTATTTT
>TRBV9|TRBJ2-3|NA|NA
CASSVASSPQADTQYF
TGTGCCAGCAGCGTAGCCTCCAGCCCACAGGCAGATACGCAGTATTTT